A selection of T cell receptor beta chains follows, all from one sample in a study of early stage breast cancer tumors. Here immunoSEQ multiplex PCR was the method, and the copy in TCRdb shows in-frame clones only, minus some. The repertoire includes about 50,000 clones, over 75% of them detected once, and 3% to 3.5% sits in the top ten. The sequenced sample consisted of blood. The receptors come from a person in their 40s with breast cancer. CDR3s include the opening cysteine and the closing phenylalanine or tryptophan. The order of the fields is clone size, J gene, V gene, D gene, CDR3 DNA, CDR3 protein. D genes are given only for firm matches. Clone size is stated in some rows and not others, as once, few, many or a class when expanded.

>-|TRBJ1-5|TRBV27|-
TGTGCCAGCAGTTTACTTGCGGGAAATCAGCCCCAGCATTTT
CASSLLAGNQPQHF
>-|TRBJ2-7|TRBV7-9|-
TGTGCCAGCAGCTTAGGTACCGGGTCCTACGAGCAGTACTTC
CASSLGTGSYEQYF
>-|TRBJ2-2|TRBV5-1|TRBD2
TGCGCCAGCAGCTTTAAGGGACTAGCGGGTACGAACACCGGGGAGCTGTTTTTT
CASSFKGLAGTNTGELFF
>few|TRBJ2-1|TRBV11-1|-
TGTGCCAGCAGCTTAGGCTTTTACAATGAGCAGTTCTTC
CASSLGFYNEQFF
>-|TRBJ1-2|TRBV19|-
TGTGCCAGTAGTACCCACACCGGGCCAGTCGGCTACACCTTC
CASSTHTGPVGYTF
>-|TRBJ1-2|TRBV11-2|-
TGTGCCAGCAGCCCCCGAGGCTCCTATGGCTACACCTTC
CASSPRGSYGYTF
>once|TRBJ1-2|TRBV19|-
TGTGCCACCCTGACACCCTATGGCTACACCTTC
CATLTPYGYTF
>-|TRBJ2-7|TRBV30|-
TGTGCCTGCCGCAGGGGTTACGAGCAGTACTTC
CACRRGYEQYF
>-|TRBJ1-2|TRBV30|-
TGTGCCTGGAGTGTCAATGTTGGCTACACCTTC
CAWSVNVGYTF
>-|TRBJ2-7|TRBV7-9|TRBD2
TGTGCCAGCACCCCGGGGGGGGCCGAGCAGTACTTC
CASTPGGAEQYF
>-|TRBJ1-2|TRBV30|TRBD1
TGTGCCGCTCGGACAGGGGAAGGCGGCTACACCTTC
CAARTGEGGYTF
>-|TRBJ2-3|TRBV11-2|-
TGTGCCAGCAGCTTATCTGCAGATACGCAGTATTTT
CASSLSADTQYF
>once|TRBJ1-5|TRBV18|-
TGTGCCAGCGGTGTCAGGGGCGGACAGCCCCAGCATTTT
CASGVRGGQPQHF
>-|TRBJ2-1|TRBV11-2|TRBD2
TGTGCCAGCAGCTCGAAAGGACTAGAGTACAATGAGCAGTTCTTC
CASSSKGLEYNEQFF
>-|TRBJ1-2|TRBV30|-
TGTGCCTGGATCCCTGTTGGGGGTGGGGGATATGGCTACACCTTC
CAWIPVGGGGYGYTF
>few|TRBJ1-2|TRBV6-1|-
TGTGCCAGCAGTGAGGGAAACTATGGCTACACCTTC
CASSEGNYGYTF
>once|TRBJ2-1|TRBV11-2|-
TGTGCCAGCAGCCTGCGCGGCAGTAGCGGTTTGGGCAATGAGCAGTTCTTC
CASSLRGSSGLGNEQFF
>-|TRBJ2-3|TRBV19|TRBD2
TGTGCCAGTAGCCGACAGGTTGCCAGACTAGCGGGGAGCACAGATACGCAGTATTTT
CASSRQVARLAGSTDTQYF
>-|TRBJ2-3|TRBV5-1|-
TGCGCCAGCAGCTTGGGGGGGGCTGCAGGCACAGATACGCAGTATTTT
CASSLGGAAGTDTQYF
>once|TRBJ2-1|TRBV27|-
TGTGCCAGCAGTCCCCAGATCTCAGCGGGTGAGCAGTTCTTC
CASSPQISAGEQFF
>-|TRBJ2-1|TRBV7-2|TRBD2
TGTGCCAGCAGCTTAGGTGGCGGGGGGCAGTTCTTC
CASSLGGGGQFF
>-|TRBJ2-7|TRBV10-2|-
TGCGCCAGCAGTGCCAGGTACGGGAGACGCTACGAGCAGTACTTC
CASSARYGRRYEQYF
>-|TRBJ2-3|TRBV5-5|-
TGTGCCAGCAGCTTTTGGGTTGGGGGCACAGATACGCAGTATTTT
CASSFWVGGTDTQYF
>-|TRBJ2-7|TRBV7-2|-
TGTGCCAGCAGCTGGGGTCTGGGTTCCTACGAGCAGTACTTC
CASSWGLGSYEQYF
>-|TRBJ1-5|TRBV2|TRBD1
TGTGCCAGCAGTGGACAGGGGGCGAGAGCTCAGCCCCAGCATTTT
CASSGQGARAQPQHF
>-|TRBJ1-5|TRBV6-5|-
TGTGCCAGCAGTCGAACCGGACGGAGCAATCAGCCCCAGCATTTT
CASSRTGRSNQPQHF
>-|TRBJ2-7|TRBV5-1|TRBD2
TGCGCCAGCAAGGGGGCTAGCGGGAGTTCCTACGAGCAGTACTTC
CASKGASGSSYEQYF
>-|TRBJ1-3|TRBV6-5|-
TGTGCCAGCAGTCAGGGGTTCGGAAACACCATATATTTT
CASSQGFGNTIYF
>-|TRBJ2-6|TRBV6-5|TRBD2
TGTGCCAGCAGCTCCGGGGGGGCTGGGGCCAACGTCCTGACTTTC
CASSSGGAGANVLTF
>-|TRBJ1-1|TRBV5-4|-
TGTGCCAGCAGCTTATACGGACAGTTGAACACTGAAGCTTTCTTT
CASSLYGQLNTEAFF
>-|TRBJ1-1|TRBV28|-
TGTGCCAGCAGTAACGCAGGGAAACTGACTGAAGCTTTCTTT
CASSNAGKLTEAFF
>few|TRBJ1-6|TRBV7-9|-
TGTGCCAGCAGCGCACAAAGCACCGTTAATTCACCCCTCCACTTT
CASSAQSTVNSPLHF
>few|TRBJ1-4|TRBV4-1|-
TGCGCCAGCAGCCAAGCCCCAGCCGGCCCTAATGAAAAACTGTTTTTT
CASSQAPAGPNEKLFF
>-|TRBJ2-3|TRBV7-9|-
TGTGCCAGCAGCACCTCGGGTGGGAACACAGATACGCAGTATTTT
CASSTSGGNTDTQYF